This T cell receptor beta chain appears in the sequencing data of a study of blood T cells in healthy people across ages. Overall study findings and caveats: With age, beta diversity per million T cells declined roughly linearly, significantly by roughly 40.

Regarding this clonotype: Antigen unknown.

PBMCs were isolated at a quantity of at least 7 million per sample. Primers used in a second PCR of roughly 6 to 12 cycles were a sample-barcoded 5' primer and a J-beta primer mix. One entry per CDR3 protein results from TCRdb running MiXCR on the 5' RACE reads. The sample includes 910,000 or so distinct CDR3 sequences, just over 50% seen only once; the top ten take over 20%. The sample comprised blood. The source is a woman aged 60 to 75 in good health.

The CDR3 sequence is CASSTFRSSWETQYF. CDR3 coding DNA: TGTGCCAGCAGCACCTTCAGGAGCTCTTGGGAGACCCAGTACTTC. The rearrangement joins TRBV12-3 or TRBV12-4 to TRBJ2-5; D gene ambiguous. V was pared by 6 bases and J by 5 bases, with 19 bases between. This CDR3 contains 15 residues.